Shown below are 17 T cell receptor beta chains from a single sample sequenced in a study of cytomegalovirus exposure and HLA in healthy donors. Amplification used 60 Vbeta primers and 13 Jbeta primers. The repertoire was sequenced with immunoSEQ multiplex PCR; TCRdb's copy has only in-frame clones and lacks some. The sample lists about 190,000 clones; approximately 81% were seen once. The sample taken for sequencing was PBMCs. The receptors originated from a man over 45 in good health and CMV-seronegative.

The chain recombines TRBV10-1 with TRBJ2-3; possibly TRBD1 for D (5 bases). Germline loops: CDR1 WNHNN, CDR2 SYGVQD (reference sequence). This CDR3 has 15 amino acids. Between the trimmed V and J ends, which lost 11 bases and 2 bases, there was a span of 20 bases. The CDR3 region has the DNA TGCGCCTGGAAAAGTACAGGAGCAATCACAGATACGCAGTATTTT. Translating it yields CAWKSTGAITDTQYF.

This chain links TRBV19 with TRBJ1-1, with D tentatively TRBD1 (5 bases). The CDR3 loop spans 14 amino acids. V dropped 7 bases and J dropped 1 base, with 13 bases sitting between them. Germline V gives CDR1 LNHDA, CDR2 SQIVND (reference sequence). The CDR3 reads CASINLGGNTEAFF. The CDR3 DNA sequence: TGTGCCAGTATCAATCTCGGGGGGAACACTGAAGCTTTCTTT.

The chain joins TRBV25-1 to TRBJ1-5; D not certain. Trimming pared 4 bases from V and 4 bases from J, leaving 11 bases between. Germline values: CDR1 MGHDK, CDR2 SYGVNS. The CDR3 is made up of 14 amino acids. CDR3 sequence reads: CASSAGQPNQPQHF. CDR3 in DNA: TGTGCCAGCAGTGCAGGTCAGCCGAATCAGCCCCAGCATTTT.

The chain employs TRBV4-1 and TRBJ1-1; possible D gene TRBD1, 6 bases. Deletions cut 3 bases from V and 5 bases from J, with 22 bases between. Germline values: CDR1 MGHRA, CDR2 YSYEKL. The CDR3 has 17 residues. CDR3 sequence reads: CASSQIRGGDGLTEAFF. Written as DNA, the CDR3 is TGCGCCAGCAGCCAGATTAGGGGGGGCGATGGGTTGACTGAAGCTTTCTTT.

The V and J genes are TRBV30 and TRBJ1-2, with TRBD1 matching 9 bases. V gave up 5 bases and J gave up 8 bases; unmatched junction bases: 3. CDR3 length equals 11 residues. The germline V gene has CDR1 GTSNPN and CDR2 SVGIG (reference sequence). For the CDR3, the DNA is TGTGCCTGGTGGACAGGGGCCGGCTACACCTTC. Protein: CAWWTGAGYTF.

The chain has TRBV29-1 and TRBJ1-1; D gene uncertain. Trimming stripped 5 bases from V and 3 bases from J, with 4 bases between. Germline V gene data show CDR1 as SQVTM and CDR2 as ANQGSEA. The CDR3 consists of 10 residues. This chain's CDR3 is CSVSYTEAFF. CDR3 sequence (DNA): TGCAGCGTTTCATACACTGAAGCTTTCTTT.

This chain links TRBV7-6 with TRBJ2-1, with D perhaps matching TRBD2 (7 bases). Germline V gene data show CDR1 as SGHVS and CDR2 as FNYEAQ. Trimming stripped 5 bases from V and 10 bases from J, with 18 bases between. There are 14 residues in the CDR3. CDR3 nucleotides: TGTGCCAGCAGCGTCATTGCGGGGGCGGGGGAGCAGTTCTTC. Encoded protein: CASSVIAGAGEQFF.

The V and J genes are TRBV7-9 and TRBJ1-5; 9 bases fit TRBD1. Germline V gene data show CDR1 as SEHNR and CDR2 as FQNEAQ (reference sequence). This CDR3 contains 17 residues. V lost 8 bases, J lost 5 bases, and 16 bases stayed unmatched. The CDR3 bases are TGTGCCAGCCCCTGCGTGGACAGGGGAGAACAGGATCAGCCCCAGCATTTT. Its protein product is CASPCVDRGEQDQPQHF.

DNA for the CDR3: TGTGCCAGCAGCTTAGACGTCGGGAAACTGTTTTTT. As protein: CASSLDVGKLFF. The rearrangement uses TRBV11-2 and TRBJ1-4; D is uncertain. Germline assignment: CDR1 SGHAT and CDR2 FQNNGV. Deletions cut 0 bases from V and 11 bases from J, with 7 bases between. CDR3 length: 12 amino acids.

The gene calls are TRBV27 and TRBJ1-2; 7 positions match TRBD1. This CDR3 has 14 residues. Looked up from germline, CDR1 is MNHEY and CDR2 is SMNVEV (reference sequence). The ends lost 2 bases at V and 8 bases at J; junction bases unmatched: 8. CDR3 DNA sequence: TGTGCCAGCAGTTTAGGAGGGCAGGGGGGAGGCTACACCTTC. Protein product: CASSLGGQGGGYTF.

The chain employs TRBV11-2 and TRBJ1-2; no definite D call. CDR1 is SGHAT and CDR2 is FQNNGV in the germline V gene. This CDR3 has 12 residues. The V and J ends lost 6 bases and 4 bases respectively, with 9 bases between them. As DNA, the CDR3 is TGTGCCAGCAGATCGGGGTTCTATGGCTACACCTTC. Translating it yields CASRSGFYGYTF.

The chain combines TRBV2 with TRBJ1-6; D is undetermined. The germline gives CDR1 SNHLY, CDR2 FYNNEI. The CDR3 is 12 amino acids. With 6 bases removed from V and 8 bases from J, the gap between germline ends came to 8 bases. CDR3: CASRQQYSPLHF. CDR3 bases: TGTGCCAGCAGACAACAGTATTCACCCCTCCACTTT.

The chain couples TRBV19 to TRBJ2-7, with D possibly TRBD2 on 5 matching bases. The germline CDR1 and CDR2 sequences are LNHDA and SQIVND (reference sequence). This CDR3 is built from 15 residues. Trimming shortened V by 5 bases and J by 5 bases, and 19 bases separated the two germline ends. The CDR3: CASSASGFPGNEQYF. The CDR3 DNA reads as TGTGCCAGTAGTGCCTCCGGTTTTCCCGGGAACGAGCAGTACTTC.

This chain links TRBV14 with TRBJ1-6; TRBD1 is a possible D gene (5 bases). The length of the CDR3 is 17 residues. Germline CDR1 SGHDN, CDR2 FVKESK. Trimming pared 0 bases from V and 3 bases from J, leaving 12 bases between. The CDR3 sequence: CASSQDPRAYYNSPLHF. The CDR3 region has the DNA TGTGCCAGCAGCCAAGATCCCAGGGCCTACTATAATTCACCCCTCCACTTT. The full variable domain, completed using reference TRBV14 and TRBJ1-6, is EAGVTQFPSHSVIEKGQTVTLRCDPISGHDNLYWYRRVMGKEIKFLLHFVKESKQDESGMPNNRFLAERTGGTYSTLKVQPAELEDSGVYFCASSQDPRAYYNSPLHFGNGTRLTVT.

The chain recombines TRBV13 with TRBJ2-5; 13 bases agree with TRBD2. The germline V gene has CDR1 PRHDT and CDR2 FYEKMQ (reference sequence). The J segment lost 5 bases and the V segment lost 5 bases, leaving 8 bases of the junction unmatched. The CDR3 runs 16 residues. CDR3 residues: CASSAGTSGVRETQYF. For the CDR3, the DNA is TGTGCCAGCAGCGCAGGGACTAGCGGGGTTAGGGAGACCCAGTACTTC.

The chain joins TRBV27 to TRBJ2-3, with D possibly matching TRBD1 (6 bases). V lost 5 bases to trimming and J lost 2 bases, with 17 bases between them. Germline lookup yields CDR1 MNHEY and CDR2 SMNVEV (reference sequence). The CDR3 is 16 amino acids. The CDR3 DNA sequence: TGTGCCAGCAGTCTCGATCAGGGGAAACCCACAGATACGCAGTATTTT. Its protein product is CASSLDQGKPTDTQYF.

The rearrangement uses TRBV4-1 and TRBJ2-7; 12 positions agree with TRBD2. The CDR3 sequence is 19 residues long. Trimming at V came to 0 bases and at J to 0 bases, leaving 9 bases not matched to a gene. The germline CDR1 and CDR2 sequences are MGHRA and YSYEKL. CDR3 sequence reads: CASSQETRTSGAFSYEQYF. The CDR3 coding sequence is TGCGCCAGCAGCCAAGAAACTAGGACTAGCGGGGCCTTCTCCTACGAGCAGTACTTC.